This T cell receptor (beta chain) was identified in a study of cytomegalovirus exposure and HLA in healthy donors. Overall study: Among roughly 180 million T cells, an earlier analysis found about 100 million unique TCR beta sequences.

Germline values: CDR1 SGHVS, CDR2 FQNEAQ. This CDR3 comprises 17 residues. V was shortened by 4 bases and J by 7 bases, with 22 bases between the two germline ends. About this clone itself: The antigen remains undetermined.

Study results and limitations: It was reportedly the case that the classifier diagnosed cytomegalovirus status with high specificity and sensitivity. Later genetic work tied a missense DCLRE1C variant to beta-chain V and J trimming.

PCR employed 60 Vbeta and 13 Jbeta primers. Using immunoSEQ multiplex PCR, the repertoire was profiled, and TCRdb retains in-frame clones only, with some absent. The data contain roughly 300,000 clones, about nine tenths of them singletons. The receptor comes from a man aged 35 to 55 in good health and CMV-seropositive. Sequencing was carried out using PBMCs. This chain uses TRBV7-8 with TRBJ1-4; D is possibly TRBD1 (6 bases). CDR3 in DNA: TGTGCCAGCAGCTCCCAACCCGGACAGTCCCCGGGTGAAAAACTGTTTTTT. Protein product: CASSSQPGQSPGEKLFF.